This TCR beta chain was captured by sequencing in a study of shared clonotypes between healthy human individuals. Overall study findings and caveats: Naive subsets, compared against memory subsets, generally had larger estimated richness values.

The V gene end was trimmed by 0 bases and the J gene end by 5 bases; junction bases not matched to a gene: 10. The CDR3 is 16 residues long. Germline-derived CDR1 and CDR2 are SGHNT and YYREEE (reference sequence). TCRdb's copy holds only in-frame clones and misses some; the assay was immunoSEQ multiplex PCR. In the table there are 2 million to 2.5 million clones, 90% to 96% of which are singletons. Regarding this clone: Its specificity is unknown.

There were only Caucasian adults among the donors, and all lived in Nashville, Tennessee. This receptor was identified in a man in his late teens or twenties in good health. The rearrangement uses TRBV5-4 and TRBJ2-7; 8 bases match TRBD2. Sequencing was done on a sample of naive CD4+ T cells sorted from blood. Indicated subset: CD45RA+ positively selected. The CDR3: CASSLALSGSLDEQYF. The CDR3 bases are TGTGCCAGCAGCTTGGCCTTAAGCGGGAGCTTAGACGAGCAGTACTTC. Supplemented by reference TRBV5-4 and TRBJ2-7, the full variable domain reads ETGVTQSPTHLIKTRGQQVTLRCSSQSGHNTVSWYQQALGQGPQFIFQYYREEENGRGNFPPRFSGLQFPNYSSELNVNALELDDSALYLCASSLALSGSLDEQYFGPGTRLTVT.